The subject of this entry is one T cell receptor beta chain. This record comes from a study of blood T cell repertoires in COVID-19. On the study more broadly: There were acute and convalescent COVID-19 samples, and they came from the United States, Italy and Spain. T cells, B-cell-depleted T cells, or PBMCs supplied cDNA or gDNA.

CDR1 is SNHLY, CDR2 FYNNEI, per germline. The CDR3 has 15 amino acids. Trimming stripped 0 bases from V and 9 bases from J, with 12 bases between. This table comes from immunoSEQ multiplex PCR, and its TCRdb copy is limited to in-frame clones, with some not included. The table lists tens of thousands of clones, approximately 90% of them singletons. This clonotype originated in a man aged 55-75 years with acute or convalescent COVID-19. Sample: peripheral blood. The rearrangement joins TRBV2 to TRBJ1-6; the D is unclear. Written as DNA, the CDR3 is TGTGCCAGCAGTGAAGCCGGGTTAGCTAGTTCACCCCTCCACTTT. Translated: CASSEAGLASSPLHF.